The TCR beta chain under discussion was sequenced for a study of cytomegalovirus exposure and HLA in healthy donors. This clone turned up a few times. Its antigen is still unknown. Use of 60 Vbeta and 13 Jbeta primers characterized the PCR. Here immunoSEQ multiplex PCR was the method, and the copy in TCRdb shows in-frame clones only, minus some. This table holds fewer than 95,000 clones, roughly four fifths found once. Study-wide findings and caveats: Confirmation in vitro established that a few CMV-associated chains were specific for CMV antigens.

The CDR3 is made up of 14 amino acids. The V gene's germline CDR1 is WSHSY and CDR2 SAAADI. With 4 bases removed from V and 0 bases from J, the gap between germline ends came to 9 bases. Sequencing input: PBMCs. The V gene is TRBV10-2, the J gene TRBJ1-1; D gene ambiguous. The receptor comes from a man aged 25 to 40 in good health and CMV-seronegative. CDR3 DNA sequence: TGCGCCAGCAGTGGGGAGAGACTGAACACTGAAGCTTTCTTT. Translating gives CASSGERLNTEAFF.